This T cell receptor beta chain was documented in a study of chemoradiotherapy in HPV16-positive cancers. Samples were taken several times over chemoradiotherapy. Assay: immunoSEQ multiplex PCR; the TCRdb copy retains only in-frame clones and omits some. The repertoire holds fewer than 30,000 clones, with approximately 94% as singletons. For this clone: Its specificity is unknown.

Study-wide findings and caveats: During treatment, candidate HPV-specific clones and E7-related motifs expanded in tumor.

Germline V gives CDR1 MNHNY, CDR2 SVGAGI (reference sequence). This CDR3 is 16 amino acids long. V was cut by 3 bases and J by 3 bases, with 18 bases left in between. Sample acquisition took place from a patient who underwent chemoradiotherapy. The chain couples TRBV6-6 to TRBJ2-7; no definite D call. The receptor's source is a human donor with HPV-associated anogenital cancer. CDR3 nucleotides: TGTGCCAGCAGTTATAAAACCGGACCCAGCCGCTACGAGCAGTACTTC. Residues: CASSYKTGPSRYEQYF.